The rows below give T cell receptor beta chains drawn from one sample of a study of response to subunit inactivated influenza vaccine. TCRdb redid the calling of the RT-PCR reads with MiXCR, one entry per CDR3 protein. The profile shows about 520,000 distinct CDR3 sequences, about 25% of them singletons. The specimen was CD4+ T cells sorted from PBMCs, collected more than 4 days after vaccination. Every receptor here comes from a man between 50 and 59 years old who received an inactivated influenza vaccine. The CDR3 runs from the conserved cysteine through the conserved F or W. The D gene is left open where the match is weak. Only part of the rows carry a size: once, few, many, or a class if the clone is expanded.

size,D,J,V,DNA,CDR3
NA,NA,TRBJ2-1,TRBV11-2,TGTGCCAGCAGCGTAAGAGTGCTGAATGAGCAGTTCTTC,CASSVRVLNEQFF
NA,TRBD1,TRBJ2-6,TRBV6-5,TGTGCCAGCAGTTCCGGGACAGGGAACTCTGGGGCCAACGTCCTGACTTTC,CASSSGTGNSGANVLTF
few,TRBD1,TRBJ2-1,TRBV28,TGTGCCAGCAGTCCCGGGACAGGGGCGCAGTTCTTC,CASSPGTGAQFF
few,NA,TRBJ2-5,TRBV29-1,TGCAGCGTTGTTAGGTCTGTCGCCTTGAGGCAAGAGACCCAGTACTTC,CSVVRSVALRQETQYF
once,TRBD2,TRBJ2-1,TRBV28,TGTGCCAGCAGCTCGGGGGGGATCTCCTACAATGAGCAGTTCTTC,CASSSGGISYNEQFF
NA,NA,TRBJ2-3,TRBV7-9,TGTGCCAGCGACTCTGGGGGGCTAACAGATACGCAGTATTTT,CASDSGGLTDTQYF
few,NA,TRBJ2-5,TRBV28,TGTGCCAGCAGTTTACCCCCCGCAGAGACCCAGTACTTC,CASSLPPAETQYF
many,NA,TRBJ2-3,TRBV7-3,TGTGCCAGCAGCTTTACGGGTCCAGATACGCAGTATTTT,CASSFTGPDTQYF
once,NA,TRBJ2-1,TRBV5-1,TGCGCCAGCAGCTTGGCAAATCTAGAATACAATGAGCAGTTCTTC,CASSLANLEYNEQFF
few,TRBD2,TRBJ2-1,TRBV12-3/TRBV12-4,TGTGCCAGCAGCAGGACTAGGTTTGAGCAGTTCTTC,CASSRTRFEQFF
NA,TRBD1,TRBJ2-7,TRBV6-1,TGTGCCAGCAGGGACAGGGGAATAGGCGAGCAGTACTTC,CASRDRGIGEQYF
NA,NA,TRBJ2-1,TRBV28,TGTGCCAGCGGGGCATACAATGAGCAGTTCTTC,CASGAYNEQFF
many,NA,TRBJ2-2,TRBV5-1,TGTGCCAGCAGTTTGTTGCAGGACACCGGGGAGCTGTTTTTT,CASSLLQDTGELFF
NA,NA,TRBJ2-3,TRBV6-5,TGTGCCAGCAGTTACAGGAGGGCCCCAGATACGCAGTATTTT,CASSYRRAPDTQYF
few,TRBD1,TRBJ2-1,TRBV5-1,TGCGCCAGCAGCTTGCGACAGGGGGCGGGTGAGCAGTTCTTC,CASSLRQGAGEQFF
NA,TRBD2,TRBJ2-5,TRBV7-2,TGTGCCAGCAGCTTAGTACCTAGCGGGAGGAAGACCCAGTACTTC,CASSLVPSGRKTQYF
many,TRBD1,TRBJ1-1,TRBV15,TGTGCCACCAGCTCCACAGGGGTTGAAGCTTTCTTT,CATSSTGVEAFF
NA,TRBD1,TRBJ2-7,TRBV25-1,TGTGCCAGCAGTACCACAGGGGACATCGTCTCCTACGAGCAGTACTTC,CASSTTGDIVSYEQYF
NA,NA,TRBJ2-3,TRBV4-2,TGTGCCAGCAGCCAAGAATCGGGAGAGGTAGCAGATACGCAGTATTTT,CASSQESGEVADTQYF
NA,NA,TRBJ1-5,TRBV20-1,TGCAGTGCTAGTCAAAGAAATCAGCCCCAGCATTTT,CSASQRNQPQHF
NA,TRBD2,TRBJ2-7,TRBV7-2,TGTGCCACCAAGAGCGGGAGTCAGAACGAGCAGTACTTC,CATKSGSQNEQYF
NA,NA,TRBJ1-1,TRBV15,TGTGCCACCAGCAGCGAGGCCGCGCGAGCTTTCTTT,CATSSEAARAFF
few,TRBD2,TRBJ2-1,TRBV12-3/TRBV12-4,TGTGCCAGCACCCAGCCGAGCGGGGTTAGGAATGAGCAGTTCTTC,CASTQPSGVRNEQFF
NA,TRBD2,TRBJ2-1,TRBV9,TGTGCCAGCAGCGTAGGAGGGGCGGGAGAGTATGGTGAGCAGTTCTTC,CASSVGGAGEYGEQFF
NA,NA,TRBJ2-2,TRBV11-2,TGTGCCAGCAGACCCTGGACTCCACTAAACACCGGGGAGCTGTTTTTT,CASRPWTPLNTGELFF
few,NA,TRBJ1-2,TRBV5-1,TGCGCCAGCAGTCCTAGCGGCCCGAGGCACTATGGCTACACCTTC,CASSPSGPRHYGYTF
many,NA,TRBJ2-5,TRBV5-1,TGCGCCAGCAGCCCCGGACAGCAGGGAGAGACCCAGTACTTC,CASSPGQQGETQYF
few,NA,TRBJ2-7,TRBV4-1,TGCGCCAGCAGCCAACCGACTAGTTCCTACGAGCAGTACTTC,CASSQPTSSYEQYF
many,NA,TRBJ2-5,TRBV12-3/TRBV12-4,TGTGCCAGCAGTTTCTACGGGACTCCAGAGACCCAGTACTTC,CASSFYGTPETQYF
NA,NA,TRBJ2-7,TRBV29-1,TGCAGCGTTGGGGAGGGGACATTCGAGCAGTACTTC,CSVGEGTFEQYF
NA,TRBD1,TRBJ2-6,TRBV15,TGTGCCACCAGTGACAGGGGGCTTGTCTCTGGGGCCAACGTCCTGACTTTC,CATSDRGLVSGANVLTF
many,NA,TRBJ2-7,TRBV29-1,TGCAGCGTCGTCCCCTGGGCAGGAGGGTACGAGCAGTACTTC,CSVVPWAGGYEQYF
once,TRBD1,TRBJ2-3,TRBV6-1,TGTGCCAGCAGGAACCGGGACAGGGCCGTGGATACGCAGTATTTT,CASRNRDRAVDTQYF
few,NA,TRBJ1-5,TRBV2,TGTGCCAGCAGGGGAAACAACGGTCCCCAGCATTTT,CASRGNNGPQHF
NA,NA,TRBJ2-2,TRBV18,TGTGCCAGCTCACCGCCTGTCGGTATAGGGAGTTCCGGGGAGCTGTTTTTT,CASSPPVGIGSSGELFF
few,TRBD1,TRBJ1-1,TRBV5-1,TGCGCCAGCAGCTTGGGAGGGGGCGCCCACACTGAAGCTTTCTTT,CASSLGGGAHTEAFF
few,TRBD1,TRBJ2-4,TRBV7-8,TGTGCCAGCAGCTCACAACTTAGGACAGGGATTCCGGCCAAAAACATTCAGTACTTC,CASSSQLRTGIPAKNIQYF
NA,TRBD1,TRBJ1-4,TRBV20-1,TGCAGTGCTACCCGGGACAGGGTAGAGGAAAAACTGTTTTTT,CSATRDRVEEKLFF
NA,NA,TRBJ1-5,TRBV5-1,TGCGCCAGCAGCTTAACAGGGATGAACAATCAGCCCCAGCATTTT,CASSLTGMNNQPQHF
few,TRBD1,TRBJ2-7,TRBV20-1,TGCAGTGCGACCGGGACAGGGTTTTTCTACGAGCAGTACTTC,CSATGTGFFYEQYF
few,TRBD1,TRBJ1-1,TRBV20-1,TGCAGTGCTGCTACAGGGGCGAACACTGAAGCTTTCTTT,CSAATGANTEAFF
NA,TRBD2,TRBJ2-1,TRBV7-3,TGTGCCAGCAGCTTATTTAGCGGGAGAACCTACAATGAGCAGTTCTTC,CASSLFSGRTYNEQFF
few,NA,TRBJ2-1,TRBV4-3,TGCGCCAGCAGCCTCGGGGTTTGGGCTGATGAGCAGTTCTTC,CASSLGVWADEQFF
NA,TRBD2,TRBJ2-7,TRBV7-3,TGTGCCAGCAGCTCAGGACTAGCGGGGCGGCAGTACTTC,CASSSGLAGRQYF
few,TRBD2,TRBJ2-1,TRBV3-1,TGTGCCAGCAGCCACCGGACTAGCGGGGGCCTCGGCTCCTACAATGAGCAGTTCTTC,CASSHRTSGGLGSYNEQFF
NA,NA,TRBJ2-3,TRBV20-1,TGCAGTGCTAGAGACGGTCCCCTAGACACGCAGTATTTT,CSARDGPLDTQYF
few,TRBD1,TRBJ2-5,TRBV7-8,TGTGCCAGCAGCTTAGCGTTCCAGGGGGCAGGGGAGACCCAGTACTTC,CASSLAFQGAGETQYF
NA,NA,TRBJ2-7,TRBV4-2,TGTGCCAGCAGCCCTCTGGACGGAGCCTACGAGCAGTACTTC,CASSPLDGAYEQYF
NA,TRBD1,TRBJ2-7,TRBV9,TGTGCCAGCAGCGTAGGCGACAGGGGGACTTCTTCCTACGAGCAGTACTTC,CASSVGDRGTSSYEQYF
few,NA,TRBJ1-6,TRBV12-3/TRBV12-4,TGTGCCAGCAGCCAGGGAGGGAGCTCCTATAATTCACCCCTCCACTTT,CASSQGGSSYNSPLHF
NA,NA,TRBJ2-5,TRBV12-3/TRBV12-4,TGTGCCAGCAGTTTTTGGACAGAAGAGACCCAGTACTTC,CASSFWTEETQYF
NA,NA,TRBJ2-2,TRBV11-2,TGTGCCAGCAGTTTGATGGGAATCGGGGAGCTGTTTTTT,CASSLMGIGELFF
few,NA,TRBJ1-2,TRBV27,TGTGCCAGCAGTTTCCTGAGTTTGGGGGGGAACTATGGCTACACCTTC,CASSFLSLGGNYGYTF
few,NA,TRBJ2-7,TRBV30,TGTGCCTGGAGTCGGCCGTGGCAGGGCGTTACCTACGAGCAGTACTTC,CAWSRPWQGVTYEQYF
NA,TRBD2,TRBJ2-7,TRBV20-1,TGCAGTGCTACGTTTAGCGGGAGGGCCGAGCAGTACTTC,CSATFSGRAEQYF
NA,NA,TRBJ2-5,TRBV3-1,TGTGCCAGCAGCCACCCGGGAAGGGCAGAGACCCAGTACTTC,CASSHPGRAETQYF
NA,TRBD2,TRBJ2-1,TRBV20-1,TGCAGTGCCCCCCCTCTAGCGGACCCATATTCCGAGCAGTTCTTC,CSAPPLADPYSEQFF
NA,NA,TRBJ2-1,TRBV6-5,TGTGCCAGCAGGTACTCGGTAAGAAATGAGCAGTTCTTC,CASRYSVRNEQFF
NA,NA,TRBJ2-4,TRBV4-1,TGCGCCAGCAGCCAAGAAGGGGGACTTGGACGGAACATTCAGTACTTC,CASSQEGGLGRNIQYF